This TCR beta chain came from a study of T cells in Graves' hyperthyroidism and ophthalmopathy. Overall study results and limits: Most clonotypes expanded in thyroid above 0.001 were likewise present in blood.

Amplified TCR beta CDR3 regions came from RNA transcripts. Carried out on the TCR CDR3, a first-round RT-PCR used the HTBI primer set. TCRdb passed the multiplex PCR reads through MiXCR, listing each CDR3 protein once. Of over 500,000 distinct CDR3 sequences in the sample, approximately 15% were seen once. Points on this clonotype: The target antigen is unknown. This could be a read error, since a much larger clone is one nucleotide away.

The CDR3 runs to 15 residues. Trimming left V 1 base short and J 2 bases short, with 11 bases between. Germline loops: CDR1 SGHVS, CDR2 FQNEAQ. Graves' hyperthyroidism was deemed stable given no ophthalmopathy progression within 18 months. Diagnosis rested on symptoms, serum thyroxine and TRAb, thyroid ultrasound, and orbital computed tomography. Each 10 ml fresh peripheral blood draw supplied the PBMCs. The receptor was derived from a woman aged 40 to 55 with Graves' hyperthyroidism. This chain joins TRBV7-8 and TRBJ2-5; D remains unclear. Sequenced material: blood. In DNA form, the CDR3 reads TGTGCCAGCAGCTTAGGGGCAGGAGAACAAGAGACCCAGTACTTC. Its protein product is CASSLGAGEQETQYF.